One and the same sample provided the 24 T cell receptor beta chains below, sequenced in a study of blood T cell repertoires in COVID-19. TCRdb's copy holds only in-frame clones and misses some; the assay was immunoSEQ multiplex PCR. The repertoire includes almost 200,000 clones, roughly nine tenths of them detected once, and 0.7% to 0.8% sits in the top ten. The sequenced sample was peripheral blood. These receptors came from a woman aged 70-85 years with acute or convalescent COVID-19.

This clone has just a few counts. The chain employs TRBV18 and TRBJ1-2; D unresolved. This CDR3 contains 15 residues. Germline loops: CDR1 KGHSH, CDR2 LQKENI. The V end lost 0 bases, the J end lost 0 bases, and 8 bases lay between the germline ends. The CDR3 region has the DNA TGTGCCAGCTCACCACCATGGCTAGCTAACTATGGCTACACCTTC. Translated, it gives CASSPPWLANYGYTF.

Only one count was recorded for this clone. V usage is TRBV18 and J usage is TRBJ2-1, with TRBD1 identical over 7 bases. There are 12 residues in the CDR3. The V gene end was trimmed by 8 bases and the J gene end by 6 bases; junction bases not matched to a gene: 4. The germline V gene has CDR1 KGHSH and CDR2 LQKENI. This chain's CDR3 is CASATGTNEQFF. In nucleotides, the CDR3 is TGTGCCAGCGCGACAGGGACCAATGAGCAGTTCTTC.

In this sample, this clone turned up once. The chain employs TRBV6-2 or TRBV6-3 and TRBJ1-1; TRBD1 matches 7 bases. V trimming: 0 bases; J trimming: 4 bases; junction bases outside the gene matches: 5. CDR1 is MNHEY and CDR2 is SVGEGT in the germline V gene. CDR3 length equals 15 residues. The CDR3 nucleotides read TGTGCCAGCAGTTACTCAAGGGGGCAGAGCACTGAAGCTTTCTTT. It yields the protein CASSYSRGQSTEAFF.

This clone appeared a few times. This chain uses TRBV6-6 with TRBJ1-2, with D unclear. In germline, CDR1 is MNHNY, CDR2 SVGAGI (reference sequence). Trimming removed 8 bases from V and 1 base from J, with 8 bases in between. This CDR3 contains 12 residues. CDR3: CASEGSNYGYTF. The CDR3 DNA reads as TGTGCCAGCGAGGGCAGTAACTATGGCTACACCTTC.

The V and J genes are TRBV5-6 and TRBJ1-2; D is uncertain. CDR1 is SGHDT, CDR2 YYEEEE, per germline. V lost 5 bases to trimming and J lost 1 base, with 15 bases between them. CDR3 length equals 15 residues. The CDR3 nucleotides read TGTGCCAGCAGTTTACGCAGGCCCCTTAACTATGGCTACACCTTC. As protein: CASSLRRPLNYGYTF.

The V and J genes are TRBV7-2 and TRBJ2-5; 12 bases are shared with TRBD2. This CDR3 spans 16 amino acids. Germline V gives CDR1 SGHTA, CDR2 FQGNSA. The junction had 6 bases not matched to a gene; V was cut back by 5 bases and J by 2 bases. The CDR3 DNA sequence: TGTGCCAGCAGCCCAACTAGCGGGAGGACACAAGAGACCCAGTACTTC. Protein: CASSPTSGRTQETQYF.

This chain links TRBV28 with TRBJ1-1; D not certain. CDR3 length: 14 amino acids. Germline V CDR1 and CDR2: MDHEN, SYDVKM. V was trimmed by 6 bases and J by 1 base, leaving 12 bases between them. In nucleotides, the CDR3 is TGTGCCAGCAGCTCCACATCTCCGAACACTGAAGCTTTCTTT. Translation: CASSSTSPNTEAFF. The full variable domain, its missing parts supplied by reference TRBV28 and TRBJ1-1, is DVKVTQSSRYLVKRTGEKVFLECVQDMDHENMFWYRQDPGLGLRLIYFSYDVKMKEKGDIPEGYSVSREKKERFSLILESASTNQTSMYLCASSSTSPNTEAFFGQGTRLTVV.

V and J are TRBV7-9 and TRBJ2-2; 9 nucleotides match TRBD1. Per germline, CDR1 SEHNR and CDR2 FQNEAQ (reference sequence). The ends lost 5 bases at V and 2 bases at J; junction bases unmatched: 3. This CDR3 region has 15 residues. DNA of the CDR3: TGTGCCAGCAGCCTAACAGGGGGCAACACCGGGGAGCTGTTTTTT. Translating gives CASSLTGGNTGELFF.

V and J are TRBV9 and TRBJ1-1, with D possibly being TRBD1 (5 bases). V was pared by 1 base and J by 10 bases, with 20 bases between. CDR1 is SGDLS, CDR2 YYNGEE, per germline. The CDR3 extends over 15 amino acids. In nucleotides, the CDR3 is TGTGCCAGCAGCGTAAACCCCGGCGGGACTTTCAGAGCTTTCTTT. It is translated as CASSVNPGGTFRAFF.

V usage is TRBV19 and J usage is TRBJ1-5, with 8 bases aligning to TRBD1. The CDR3 contains 15 residues. Trimming took 5 bases from V and 0 from J; bases not matched to a gene: 3. CDR1 and CDR2 from the germline V gene are LNHDA and SQIVND (reference sequence). CDR3 in amino acids: CASSPGQGSNQPQHF. The CDR3 nucleotides are TGTGCCAGTAGTCCCGGACAGGGTAGCAATCAGCCCCAGCATTTT.

In the case of this clone: The junction departs from the called germline gene at one end, perhaps through a read error. V and J are TRBV5-1 and TRBJ2-5; D perhaps matches TRBD2 (6 bases). The CDR3 contains 15 residues. Germline CDR1 reads SGHRS; CDR2 reads YFSETQ. The CDR3: CASSAGTFGSEIQYF. In nucleotides, the CDR3 is TGCGCCAGCAGCGCAGGGACTTTTGGGTCGGAGATCCAGTACTTC.

The chain is built from TRBV6-5 and TRBJ1-1; D unresolved. The CDR3 has 13 residues. V lost 4 bases to trimming and J lost 10 bases, with 16 bases between them. Germline V gene lookup returns CDR1 MNHEY and CDR2 SVGAGI. CDR3 DNA sequence: TGTGCCAGCAGTTCGGGAGCGATTAAAGGAGCTTTCTTT. Its protein product is CASSSGAIKGAFF.

The chain couples TRBV6-5 to TRBJ2-1, with TRBD1 matching over 8 bases. CDR3 length: 14 residues. The germline gives CDR1 MNHEY, CDR2 SVGAGI. The J segment lost 2 bases and the V segment lost 6 bases, leaving 3 bases of the junction unmatched. Written as DNA, the CDR3 is TGTGCCAGCAGCGAGGACAGGGCCTACAATGAGCAGTTCTTC. This codes for CASSEDRAYNEQFF.

About this clone: Other DNA sequences in the same sample also yield this CDR3. The rearrangement uses TRBV12-3 or TRBV12-4 and TRBJ2-7, with 7 bases lining up with TRBD1. CDR3 length: 12 residues. V was pared by 5 bases and J by 4 bases, with 2 bases of the junction left unmatched. CDR3 protein: CASSPGGYEQYF. The DNA of the CDR3 is TGTGCCAGCAGTCCAGGGGGATACGAGCAGTACTTC.

V usage is TRBV6-1 and J usage is TRBJ1-1; D is ambiguous. The CDR3 runs 13 residues. CDR1 and CDR2 (germline): MNHNS, SASEGT. V shed 1 base and J shed 2 bases, with 5 bases lying between them. The CDR3 bases are TGTGCCAGCAGTGAAGGGCTTAACACTGAAGCTTTCTTT. Protein sequence: CASSEGLNTEAFF.

V is TRBV5-1 and J is TRBJ1-1; TRBD1 matches at 8 bases. The V gene's germline CDR1 is SGHRS and CDR2 YFSETQ. V lost 5 bases to trimming and J lost 0 bases; unmatched junction nucleotides: 3. This CDR3 region has 14 residues. CDR3 region: CASRQQGVNTEAFF. DNA of the CDR3: TGCGCCAGCAGGCAACAGGGGGTGAACACTGAAGCTTTCTTT.

V is TRBV2 and J is TRBJ2-7; 9 nucleotides match TRBD1. The length of the CDR3 is 14 residues. Germline CDR1 SNHLY, CDR2 FYNNEI. Trimming took 4 bases from V and 2 from J; bases not matched to a gene: 3. The CDR3 loop is CASSGQGGPYEQYF. Written as DNA, the CDR3 is TGTGCCAGCAGTGGACAGGGGGGGCCCTACGAGCAGTACTTC. The full variable domain, with the rest looked up from reference TRBV2 and TRBJ2-7, is EPEVTQTPSHQVTQMGQEVILRCVPISNHLYFYWYRQILGQKVEFLVSFYNNEISEKSEIFDDQFSVERPDGSNFTLKIRSTKLEDSAMYFCASSGQGGPYEQYFGPGTRLTVT.

The chain recombines TRBV21-1 with TRBJ2-3; the DNA was not used to check the table's D call, TRBD1. TRBV21-1 represents a pseudogene. The CDR3 contains 17 residues. In DNA, the CDR3 is TGTGCCGGGGTCTTACTTGACAGGGTAGGAGGAAAAGATACGCAGTATTTT. It codes for CAGVLLDRVGGKDTQYF.

The chain combines TRBV9 with TRBJ2-1, with 14 bases lining up with TRBD2. The CDR3 consists of 16 residues. Germline CDR1 reads SGDLS; CDR2 reads YYNGEE. The trim removed 4 bases at V and 5 bases at J, leaving 5 bases unmatched. CDR3: CASSRTSGRSNNEQFF. The CDR3 DNA is TGTGCCAGCAGCCGGACTAGCGGGAGGAGCAACAATGAGCAGTTCTTC.

This rearrangement joins TRBV5-1 to TRBJ2-3; 10 nucleotides match TRBD1. Looked up from germline, CDR1 is SGHRS and CDR2 is YFSETQ. The CDR3 consists of 16 residues. J lost 3 bases, V lost 1 base, and 5 bases had no gene match. Here the CDR3 reads CASSLRQGQGTDTQYF. The CDR3 DNA reads TGCGCCAGCAGCTTGAGGCAGGGACAGGGGACAGATACGCAGTATTTT.

The chain recombines TRBV6-5 with TRBJ2-7; 7 bases are a match to TRBD1. Germline CDR1 reads MNHEY; CDR2 reads SVGAGI. The CDR3 totals 15 residues. V shed 5 bases, J shed 2 bases, and the junction held 9 bases outside the gene matches. Here the CDR3 DNA reads TGTGCCAGCAGTAGCGACAGGGCAAGGACCTACGAGCAGTACTTC. This translates into CASSSDRARTYEQYF.

V usage is TRBV27 and J usage is TRBJ2-1; 9 bases align to TRBD2. After removal of 6 bases from V and 4 bases from J, the junction contained 13 bases not matched to a gene. Germline V gene sequence: CDR1 MNHEY, CDR2 SMNVEV (reference sequence). CDR3 length equals 17 residues. In DNA form, the CDR3 reads TGTGCCAGCAGAAGGGAGCCAAGCGGGAGGCCTTACAATGAGCAGTTCTTC. Protein: CASRREPSGRPYNEQFF.

In this sample, this clone turned up once. The genes are TRBV6-5 and TRBJ2-1; 9 bases are shared with TRBD1. J gave up 6 bases and V 4 bases, and 4 bases lay outside the gene matches. Germline CDR1 MNHEY, CDR2 SVGAGI. The CDR3 covers 14 residues. CDR3 DNA sequence: TGTGCCAGCAGTTGGGACAGGGTGGTCAATGAGCAGTTCTTC. This translates into CASSWDRVVNEQFF.

The J gene is TRBJ1-2, the V gene TRBV5-1; D may be TRBD1 (5 bases). This CDR3 has 14 amino acids. CDR1 SGHRS and CDR2 YFSETQ come from the germline V gene. With 4 bases removed from V and 5 bases from J, the gap between germline ends came to 15 bases. CDR3 region: CASSATGGSYGYTF. The CDR3 coding sequence is TGCGCCAGCAGCGCCACCGGGGGTAGTTATGGCTACACCTTC.